The sample holds a few counts of the clone carrying this T cell receptor beta chain. Produced via immunoSEQ multiplex PCR; TCRdb's table is partial and in-frame only. The sample lists some 250,000 clones, under 90% seen once, with 4.2% in the top ten. The data derive from a study of blood T cell repertoires in COVID-19. V gave up 6 bases and J gave up 1 base, with 11 bases separating them. Germline CDR1 reads SGHRS; CDR2 reads YFSETQ. The CDR3 extends over 14 amino acids. This TCR was recovered from a man aged 60 to 69 with acute or convalescent COVID-19. The sequenced sample consisted of peripheral blood. The chain has TRBV5-1 and TRBJ1-3, with D possibly being TRBD1 (5 bases). The CDR3 region is CASTFGGSGNTIYF. In DNA, the CDR3 is TGCGCCAGCACCTTCGGGGGATCTGGAAACACCATATATTTT.